This TCR beta chain was retrieved from a study of patients and donors after allogeneic stem cell transplantation. There are 14 residues in the CDR3. J lost 7 bases, V lost 5 bases, and 8 bases had no gene match. Germline V gives CDR1 DFQATT, CDR2 SNEGSKA (reference sequence). TCRdb re-called the RT-PCR reads through MiXCR, storing one row per CDR3 protein. The sample gives 800,000 to 1,000,000 distinct CDR3 sequences, roughly 18% of which show up once; around 6% is in the top ten. V is TRBV20-1 and J is TRBJ1-6; 7 nucleotides align to TRBD1. This clonotype originated in a human donor who was either an allogeneic HSCT recipient or a stem cell or donor lymphocyte infusion donor (not recorded which). It is not recorded whose cells these are; they may come from a transplant donor. Material for sequencing was blood, either unsorted or a sorted T cell fraction (not recorded which). The CDR3 DNA follows: TGCAGTGCTGACGTAGGACAGGCAAATTCACCCCTCCACTTT. Translated, it gives CSADVGQANSPLHF.